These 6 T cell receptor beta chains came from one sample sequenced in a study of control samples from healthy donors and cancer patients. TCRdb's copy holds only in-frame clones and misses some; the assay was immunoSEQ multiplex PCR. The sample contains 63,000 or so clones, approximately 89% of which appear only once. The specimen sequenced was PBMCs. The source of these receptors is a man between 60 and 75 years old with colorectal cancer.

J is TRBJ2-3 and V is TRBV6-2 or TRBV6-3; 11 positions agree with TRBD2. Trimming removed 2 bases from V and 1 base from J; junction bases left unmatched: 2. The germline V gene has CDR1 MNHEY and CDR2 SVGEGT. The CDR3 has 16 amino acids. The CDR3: CASSYPLAGGTDTQYF. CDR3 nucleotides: TGTGCCAGCAGTTACCCACTAGCGGGGGGCACAGATACGCAGTATTTT.

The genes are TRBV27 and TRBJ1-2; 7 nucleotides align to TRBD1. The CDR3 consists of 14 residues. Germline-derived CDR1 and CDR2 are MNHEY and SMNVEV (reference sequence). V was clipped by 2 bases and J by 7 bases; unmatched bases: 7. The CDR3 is CASSLHRGGSGYTF. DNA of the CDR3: TGTGCCAGCAGTTTACACAGGGGAGGGTCTGGCTACACCTTC.

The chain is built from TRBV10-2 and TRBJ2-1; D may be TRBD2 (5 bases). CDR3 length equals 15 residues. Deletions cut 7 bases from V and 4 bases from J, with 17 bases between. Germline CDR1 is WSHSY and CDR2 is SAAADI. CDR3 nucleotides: TGCGCCAGCAAATTTGGACCCCGAGGGTACAATGAGCAGTTCTTC. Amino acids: CASKFGPRGYNEQFF.

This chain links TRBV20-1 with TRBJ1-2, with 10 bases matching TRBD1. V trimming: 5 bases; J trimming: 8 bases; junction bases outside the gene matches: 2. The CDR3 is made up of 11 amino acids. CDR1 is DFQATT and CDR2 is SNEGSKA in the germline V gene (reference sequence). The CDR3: CSAGQGVGYTF. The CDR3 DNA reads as TGCAGTGCTGGACAGGGGGTCGGCTACACCTTC.

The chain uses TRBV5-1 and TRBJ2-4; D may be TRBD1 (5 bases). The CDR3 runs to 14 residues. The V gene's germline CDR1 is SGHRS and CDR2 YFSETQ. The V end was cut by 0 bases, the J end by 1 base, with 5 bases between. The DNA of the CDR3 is TGCGCCAGCAGCTTGGCAGGGGCCAAAAACATTCAGTACTTC. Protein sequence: CASSLAGAKNIQYF.

CDR3 in amino acids: CASSQGVYYEQYF. In DNA form, the CDR3 reads TGCGCCAGCAGCCAAGGGGTTTATTACGAGCAGTACTTC. The rearrangement links TRBV4-1 to TRBJ2-7; D not certain. Trimming took off 1 base at V and 4 bases at J, with 8 bases between the two ends. This CDR3 is 13 amino acids long. Germline CDR1 is MGHRA and CDR2 is YSYEKL.